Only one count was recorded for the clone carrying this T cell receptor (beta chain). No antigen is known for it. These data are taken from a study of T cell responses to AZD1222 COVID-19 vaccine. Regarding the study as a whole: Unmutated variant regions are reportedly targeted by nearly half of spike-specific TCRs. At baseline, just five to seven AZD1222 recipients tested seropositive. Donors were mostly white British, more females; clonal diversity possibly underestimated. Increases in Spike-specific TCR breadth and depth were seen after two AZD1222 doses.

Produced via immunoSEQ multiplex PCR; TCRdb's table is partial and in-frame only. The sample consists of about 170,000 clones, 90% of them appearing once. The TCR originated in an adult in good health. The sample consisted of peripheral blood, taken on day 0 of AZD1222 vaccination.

CDR3 coding DNA: TGTGCCAGCAGCCTCGCTCAGGGCGCACCCTACGAGCAGTACTTC. Translated: CASSLAQGAPYEQYF. The V call is TRBV11-2, the J call TRBJ2-7, with D perhaps TRBD1 (5 bases). V shed 5 bases and J shed 2 bases, with 16 bases lying between them. There are 15 residues in the CDR3. The germline CDR1 and CDR2 sequences are SGHAT and FQNNGV.